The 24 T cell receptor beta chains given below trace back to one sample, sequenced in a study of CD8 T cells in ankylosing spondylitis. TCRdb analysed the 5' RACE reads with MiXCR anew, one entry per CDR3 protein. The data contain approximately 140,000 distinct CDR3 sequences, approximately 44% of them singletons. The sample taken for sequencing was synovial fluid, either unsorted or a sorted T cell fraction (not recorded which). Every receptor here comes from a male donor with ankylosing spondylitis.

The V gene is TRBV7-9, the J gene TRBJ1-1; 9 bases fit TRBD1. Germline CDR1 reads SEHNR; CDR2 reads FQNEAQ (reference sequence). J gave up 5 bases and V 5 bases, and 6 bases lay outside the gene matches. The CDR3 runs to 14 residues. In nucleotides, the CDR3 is TGTGCCAGCAGCCCCCGGGACAGGGTTACTGAAGCTTTCTTT. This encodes CASSPRDRVTEAFF.

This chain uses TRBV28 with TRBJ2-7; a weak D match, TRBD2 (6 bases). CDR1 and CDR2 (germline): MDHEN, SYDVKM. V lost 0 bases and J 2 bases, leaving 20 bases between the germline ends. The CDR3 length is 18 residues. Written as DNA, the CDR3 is TGTGCCAGCAGTTTATGGGGGGGTAGGGCAGGGCGTACCTACGAGCAGTACTTC. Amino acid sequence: CASSLWGGRAGRTYEQYF.

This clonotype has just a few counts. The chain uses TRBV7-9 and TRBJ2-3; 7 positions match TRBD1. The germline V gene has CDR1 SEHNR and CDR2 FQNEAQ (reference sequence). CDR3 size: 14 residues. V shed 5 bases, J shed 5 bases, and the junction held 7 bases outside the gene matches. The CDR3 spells CASSINRGEDTQYF. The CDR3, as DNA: TGTGCCAGCAGCATCAACAGGGGAGAAGATACGCAGTATTTT.

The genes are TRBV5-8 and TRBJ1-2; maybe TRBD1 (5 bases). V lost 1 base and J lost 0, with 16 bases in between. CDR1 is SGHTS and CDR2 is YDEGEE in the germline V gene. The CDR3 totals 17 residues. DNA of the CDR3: TGTGCCAGCAGCTTGATTCGGTTTAGGGGAACTAACTATGGCTACACCTTC. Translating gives CASSLIRFRGTNYGYTF. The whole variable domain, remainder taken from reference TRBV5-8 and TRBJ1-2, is EAGVTQSPTHLIKTRGQQATLRCSPISGHTSVYWYQQALGLGLQFLLWYDEGEERNRGNFPPRFSGRQFPNYSSELNVNALELEDSALYLCASSLIRFRGTNYGYTFGSGTRLTVV.

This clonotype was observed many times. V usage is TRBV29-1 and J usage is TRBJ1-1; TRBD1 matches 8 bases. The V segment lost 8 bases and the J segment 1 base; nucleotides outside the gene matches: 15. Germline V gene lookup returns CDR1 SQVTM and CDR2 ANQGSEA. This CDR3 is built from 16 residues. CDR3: CSSDGGAGGENTEAFF. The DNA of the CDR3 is TGCAGCTCTGATGGGGGCGCAGGGGGCGAGAACACTGAAGCTTTCTTT.

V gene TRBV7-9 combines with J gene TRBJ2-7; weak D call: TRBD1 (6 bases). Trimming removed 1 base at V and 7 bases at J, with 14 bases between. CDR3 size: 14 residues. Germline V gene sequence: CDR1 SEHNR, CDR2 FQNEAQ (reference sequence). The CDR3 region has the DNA TGTGCCAGCAGCTTAGGAACAGGGTTTGGGGAGCAGTACTTC. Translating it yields CASSLGTGFGEQYF.

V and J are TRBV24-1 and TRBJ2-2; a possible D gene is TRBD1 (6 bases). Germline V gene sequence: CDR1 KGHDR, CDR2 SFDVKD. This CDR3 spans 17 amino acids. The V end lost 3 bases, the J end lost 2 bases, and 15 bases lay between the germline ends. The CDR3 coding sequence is TGTGCCACCAGTGATGGGCCCACAGGGCTAAACACCGGGGAGCTGTTTTTT. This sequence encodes CATSDGPTGLNTGELFF.

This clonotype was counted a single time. CDR3 region: CASSLPYPGRGLNSGNTIYF. The CDR3 nucleotides are TGTGCCAGCAGTTTACCCTACCCCGGGAGGGGCCTCAACTCTGGAAACACCATATATTTT. The gene calls are TRBV28 and TRBJ1-3; possibly TRBD1 for D (5 bases). In germline, CDR1 is MDHEN, CDR2 SYDVKM. The V end lost 2 bases, the J end lost 0 bases, and 23 bases lay between the germline ends. The CDR3 has 20 amino acids.

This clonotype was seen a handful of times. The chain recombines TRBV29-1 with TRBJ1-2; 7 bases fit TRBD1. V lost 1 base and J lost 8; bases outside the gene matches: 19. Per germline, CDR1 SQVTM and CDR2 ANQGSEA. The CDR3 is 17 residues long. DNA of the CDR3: TGCAGCGTTGAAGCTTGGGGGTGGGACAGCATTCTAGGGGGCTACACCTTC. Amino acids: CSVEAWGWDSILGGYTF.

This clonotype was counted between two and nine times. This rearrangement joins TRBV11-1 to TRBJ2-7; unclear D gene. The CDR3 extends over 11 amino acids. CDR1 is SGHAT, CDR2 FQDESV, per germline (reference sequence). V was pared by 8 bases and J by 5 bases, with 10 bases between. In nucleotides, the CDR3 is TGTGCCAGCGATACGAAGGACGAGCAGTACTTC. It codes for CASDTKDEQYF.

CDR3 bases: TGTGCCAGCCGGCCGACAGGGGACGTCGAGACCCAGTACTTC. Amino acids: CASRPTGDVETQYF. The rearrangement joins TRBV6-1 to TRBJ2-5, with TRBD1 matching 8 bases. Germline V gene data show CDR1 as MNHNS and CDR2 as SASEGT. This CDR3 has 14 residues. V was clipped by 8 bases and J by 5 bases; unmatched bases: 10.

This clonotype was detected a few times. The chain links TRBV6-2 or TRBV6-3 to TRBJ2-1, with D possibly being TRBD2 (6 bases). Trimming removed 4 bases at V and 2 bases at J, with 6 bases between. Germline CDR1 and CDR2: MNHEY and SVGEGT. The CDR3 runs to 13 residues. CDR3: CASSWTTYNEQFF. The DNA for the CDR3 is TGTGCCAGCAGTTGGACTACCTACAATGAGCAGTTCTTC.

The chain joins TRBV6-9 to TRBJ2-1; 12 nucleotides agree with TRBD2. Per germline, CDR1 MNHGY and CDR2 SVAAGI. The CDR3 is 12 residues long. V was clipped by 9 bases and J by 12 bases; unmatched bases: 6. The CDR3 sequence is CARGLAGLRQFF. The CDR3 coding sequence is TGTGCCAGGGGACTAGCGGGCCTTAGGCAGTTCTTC.

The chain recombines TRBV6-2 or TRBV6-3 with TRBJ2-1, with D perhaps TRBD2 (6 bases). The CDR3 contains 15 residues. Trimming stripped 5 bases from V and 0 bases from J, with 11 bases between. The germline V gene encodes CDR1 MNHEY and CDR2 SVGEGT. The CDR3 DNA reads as TGTGCCAGCAGTCCCGGAGGGAGCTCCTACAATGAGCAGTTCTTC. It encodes CASSPGGSSYNEQFF.

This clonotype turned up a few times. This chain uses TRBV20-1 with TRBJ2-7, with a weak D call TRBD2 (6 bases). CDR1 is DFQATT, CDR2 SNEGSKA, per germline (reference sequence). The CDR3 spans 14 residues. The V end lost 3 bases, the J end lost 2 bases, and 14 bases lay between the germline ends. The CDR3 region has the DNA TGCAGTGCTAGGGAGGGGAGTCAAACCTACGAGCAGTACTTC. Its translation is CSAREGSQTYEQYF.

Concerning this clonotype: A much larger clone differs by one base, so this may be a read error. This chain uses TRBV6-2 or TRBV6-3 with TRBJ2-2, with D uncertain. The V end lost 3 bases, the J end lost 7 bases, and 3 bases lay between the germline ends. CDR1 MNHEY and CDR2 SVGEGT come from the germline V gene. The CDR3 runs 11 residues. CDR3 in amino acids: CASSYIGELFF. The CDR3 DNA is TGTGCCAGCAGTTATATCGGGGAGCTGTTTTTT.

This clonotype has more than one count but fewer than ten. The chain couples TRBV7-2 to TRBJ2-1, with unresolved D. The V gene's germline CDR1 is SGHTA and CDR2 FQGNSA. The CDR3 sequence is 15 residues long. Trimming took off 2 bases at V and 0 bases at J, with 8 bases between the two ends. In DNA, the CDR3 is TGTGCCAGCAGCTTAATTCCTTACTCCTACAATGAGCAGTTCTTC. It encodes CASSLIPYSYNEQFF.

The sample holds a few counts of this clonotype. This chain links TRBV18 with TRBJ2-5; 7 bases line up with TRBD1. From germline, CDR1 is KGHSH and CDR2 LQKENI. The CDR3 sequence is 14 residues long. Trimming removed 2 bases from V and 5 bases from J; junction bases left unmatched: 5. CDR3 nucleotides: TGTGCCAGCTCACCAGGGACAGCCCTTGAGACCCAGTACTTC. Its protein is CASSPGTALETQYF.

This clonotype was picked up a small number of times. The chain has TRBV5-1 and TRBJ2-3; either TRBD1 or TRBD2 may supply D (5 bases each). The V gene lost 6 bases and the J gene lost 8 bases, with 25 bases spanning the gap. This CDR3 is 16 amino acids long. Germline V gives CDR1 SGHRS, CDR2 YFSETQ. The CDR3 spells CASMPAGGHPASTQYF. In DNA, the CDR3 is TGCGCCAGCATGCCGGCCGGAGGACACCCCGCCAGTACGCAGTATTTT. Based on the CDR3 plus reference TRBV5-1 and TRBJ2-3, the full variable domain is KAGVTQTPRYLIKTRGQQVTLSCSPISGHRSVSWYQQTPGQGLQFLFEYFSETQRNKGNFPGRFSGRQFSNSRSEMNVSTLELGDSALYLCASMPAGGHPASTQYFGPGTRLTVL.

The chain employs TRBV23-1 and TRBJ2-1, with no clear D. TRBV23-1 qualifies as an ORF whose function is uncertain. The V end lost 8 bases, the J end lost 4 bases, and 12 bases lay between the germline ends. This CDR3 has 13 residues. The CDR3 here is CASPNNAYNEQFF. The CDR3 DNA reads TGCGCCAGCCCTAACAACGCATACAATGAGCAGTTCTTC.

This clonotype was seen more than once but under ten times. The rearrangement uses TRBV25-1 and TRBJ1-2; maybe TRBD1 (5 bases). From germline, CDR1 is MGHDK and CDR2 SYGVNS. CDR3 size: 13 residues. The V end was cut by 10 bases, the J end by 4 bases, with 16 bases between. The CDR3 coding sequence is TGTGCCACCTCAGGGTCCTTCGGCTATGGCTACACCTTC. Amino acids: CATSGSFGYGYTF.

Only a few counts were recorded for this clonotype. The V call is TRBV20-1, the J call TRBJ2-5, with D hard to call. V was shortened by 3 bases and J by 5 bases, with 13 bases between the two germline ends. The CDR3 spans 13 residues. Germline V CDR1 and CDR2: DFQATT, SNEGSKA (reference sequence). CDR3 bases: TGCAGTGCTAGTTCAGGCATGTGGGAGACCCAGTACTTC. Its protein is CSASSGMWETQYF.

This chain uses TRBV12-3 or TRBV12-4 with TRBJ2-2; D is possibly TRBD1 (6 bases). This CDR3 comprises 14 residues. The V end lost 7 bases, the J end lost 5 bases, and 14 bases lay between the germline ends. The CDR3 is CASKTGHWTGELFF. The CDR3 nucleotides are TGTGCCAGCAAGACAGGCCACTGGACCGGGGAGCTGTTTTTT.

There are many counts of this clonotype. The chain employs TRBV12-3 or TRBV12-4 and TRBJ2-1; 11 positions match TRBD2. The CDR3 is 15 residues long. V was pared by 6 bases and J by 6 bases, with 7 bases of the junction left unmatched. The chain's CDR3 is CASSSLAGAFNEQFF. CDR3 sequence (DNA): TGTGCCAGCAGCTCACTAGCGGGAGCTTTCAATGAGCAGTTCTTC.